This TCR beta chain came from a study of Ad26.COV2.S vaccination and SARS-CoV-2 variants. Across the whole study: Into the muscle, Ad26.COV2.S was dosed once or twice, 56 days apart.

A word on this clone: Its target is not known.

Generated by immunoSEQ multiplex PCR, the TCRdb table keeps only in-frame clones and is missing some. The data contain about 370,000 clones, around 85% of them singletons. Treatment specified: roughly 20 received Ad26.COV2.S at low or high dose, single or two shots; 5 received placebo; per-sample allocation not given. Material that was analyzed had been drawn on day 63 after the first vaccine or placebo injection. Expressing Wuhan-strain SARS-CoV-2 spike, an Ad26 vector served as the vaccine. Overall study findings and caveats: Relative to placebo recipients, vaccine recipients exhibited elevated spike-specific TCR breadth. TCR breadth and depth analyses may have underestimated total T cell responses.

The V segment lost 6 bases and the J segment 8 bases; nucleotides outside the gene matches: 11. CDR1 and CDR2 (germline): SNHLY, FYNNEI. The CDR3 is 14 residues long. V gene TRBV2 combines with J gene TRBJ1-2; 8 positions agree with TRBD1. The clonotype was recovered from a person aged 18 to 59 who received the Ad26.COV2.S COVID-19 vaccine or a placebo. Sequencing used peripheral blood, obtained in a trial of Ad26.COV2.S vaccine versus placebo. As DNA, the CDR3 is TGTGCCAGCAGCCAGGGACAGGCGGCGCGGGGCTACACCTTC. Its protein product is CASSQGQAARGYTF.